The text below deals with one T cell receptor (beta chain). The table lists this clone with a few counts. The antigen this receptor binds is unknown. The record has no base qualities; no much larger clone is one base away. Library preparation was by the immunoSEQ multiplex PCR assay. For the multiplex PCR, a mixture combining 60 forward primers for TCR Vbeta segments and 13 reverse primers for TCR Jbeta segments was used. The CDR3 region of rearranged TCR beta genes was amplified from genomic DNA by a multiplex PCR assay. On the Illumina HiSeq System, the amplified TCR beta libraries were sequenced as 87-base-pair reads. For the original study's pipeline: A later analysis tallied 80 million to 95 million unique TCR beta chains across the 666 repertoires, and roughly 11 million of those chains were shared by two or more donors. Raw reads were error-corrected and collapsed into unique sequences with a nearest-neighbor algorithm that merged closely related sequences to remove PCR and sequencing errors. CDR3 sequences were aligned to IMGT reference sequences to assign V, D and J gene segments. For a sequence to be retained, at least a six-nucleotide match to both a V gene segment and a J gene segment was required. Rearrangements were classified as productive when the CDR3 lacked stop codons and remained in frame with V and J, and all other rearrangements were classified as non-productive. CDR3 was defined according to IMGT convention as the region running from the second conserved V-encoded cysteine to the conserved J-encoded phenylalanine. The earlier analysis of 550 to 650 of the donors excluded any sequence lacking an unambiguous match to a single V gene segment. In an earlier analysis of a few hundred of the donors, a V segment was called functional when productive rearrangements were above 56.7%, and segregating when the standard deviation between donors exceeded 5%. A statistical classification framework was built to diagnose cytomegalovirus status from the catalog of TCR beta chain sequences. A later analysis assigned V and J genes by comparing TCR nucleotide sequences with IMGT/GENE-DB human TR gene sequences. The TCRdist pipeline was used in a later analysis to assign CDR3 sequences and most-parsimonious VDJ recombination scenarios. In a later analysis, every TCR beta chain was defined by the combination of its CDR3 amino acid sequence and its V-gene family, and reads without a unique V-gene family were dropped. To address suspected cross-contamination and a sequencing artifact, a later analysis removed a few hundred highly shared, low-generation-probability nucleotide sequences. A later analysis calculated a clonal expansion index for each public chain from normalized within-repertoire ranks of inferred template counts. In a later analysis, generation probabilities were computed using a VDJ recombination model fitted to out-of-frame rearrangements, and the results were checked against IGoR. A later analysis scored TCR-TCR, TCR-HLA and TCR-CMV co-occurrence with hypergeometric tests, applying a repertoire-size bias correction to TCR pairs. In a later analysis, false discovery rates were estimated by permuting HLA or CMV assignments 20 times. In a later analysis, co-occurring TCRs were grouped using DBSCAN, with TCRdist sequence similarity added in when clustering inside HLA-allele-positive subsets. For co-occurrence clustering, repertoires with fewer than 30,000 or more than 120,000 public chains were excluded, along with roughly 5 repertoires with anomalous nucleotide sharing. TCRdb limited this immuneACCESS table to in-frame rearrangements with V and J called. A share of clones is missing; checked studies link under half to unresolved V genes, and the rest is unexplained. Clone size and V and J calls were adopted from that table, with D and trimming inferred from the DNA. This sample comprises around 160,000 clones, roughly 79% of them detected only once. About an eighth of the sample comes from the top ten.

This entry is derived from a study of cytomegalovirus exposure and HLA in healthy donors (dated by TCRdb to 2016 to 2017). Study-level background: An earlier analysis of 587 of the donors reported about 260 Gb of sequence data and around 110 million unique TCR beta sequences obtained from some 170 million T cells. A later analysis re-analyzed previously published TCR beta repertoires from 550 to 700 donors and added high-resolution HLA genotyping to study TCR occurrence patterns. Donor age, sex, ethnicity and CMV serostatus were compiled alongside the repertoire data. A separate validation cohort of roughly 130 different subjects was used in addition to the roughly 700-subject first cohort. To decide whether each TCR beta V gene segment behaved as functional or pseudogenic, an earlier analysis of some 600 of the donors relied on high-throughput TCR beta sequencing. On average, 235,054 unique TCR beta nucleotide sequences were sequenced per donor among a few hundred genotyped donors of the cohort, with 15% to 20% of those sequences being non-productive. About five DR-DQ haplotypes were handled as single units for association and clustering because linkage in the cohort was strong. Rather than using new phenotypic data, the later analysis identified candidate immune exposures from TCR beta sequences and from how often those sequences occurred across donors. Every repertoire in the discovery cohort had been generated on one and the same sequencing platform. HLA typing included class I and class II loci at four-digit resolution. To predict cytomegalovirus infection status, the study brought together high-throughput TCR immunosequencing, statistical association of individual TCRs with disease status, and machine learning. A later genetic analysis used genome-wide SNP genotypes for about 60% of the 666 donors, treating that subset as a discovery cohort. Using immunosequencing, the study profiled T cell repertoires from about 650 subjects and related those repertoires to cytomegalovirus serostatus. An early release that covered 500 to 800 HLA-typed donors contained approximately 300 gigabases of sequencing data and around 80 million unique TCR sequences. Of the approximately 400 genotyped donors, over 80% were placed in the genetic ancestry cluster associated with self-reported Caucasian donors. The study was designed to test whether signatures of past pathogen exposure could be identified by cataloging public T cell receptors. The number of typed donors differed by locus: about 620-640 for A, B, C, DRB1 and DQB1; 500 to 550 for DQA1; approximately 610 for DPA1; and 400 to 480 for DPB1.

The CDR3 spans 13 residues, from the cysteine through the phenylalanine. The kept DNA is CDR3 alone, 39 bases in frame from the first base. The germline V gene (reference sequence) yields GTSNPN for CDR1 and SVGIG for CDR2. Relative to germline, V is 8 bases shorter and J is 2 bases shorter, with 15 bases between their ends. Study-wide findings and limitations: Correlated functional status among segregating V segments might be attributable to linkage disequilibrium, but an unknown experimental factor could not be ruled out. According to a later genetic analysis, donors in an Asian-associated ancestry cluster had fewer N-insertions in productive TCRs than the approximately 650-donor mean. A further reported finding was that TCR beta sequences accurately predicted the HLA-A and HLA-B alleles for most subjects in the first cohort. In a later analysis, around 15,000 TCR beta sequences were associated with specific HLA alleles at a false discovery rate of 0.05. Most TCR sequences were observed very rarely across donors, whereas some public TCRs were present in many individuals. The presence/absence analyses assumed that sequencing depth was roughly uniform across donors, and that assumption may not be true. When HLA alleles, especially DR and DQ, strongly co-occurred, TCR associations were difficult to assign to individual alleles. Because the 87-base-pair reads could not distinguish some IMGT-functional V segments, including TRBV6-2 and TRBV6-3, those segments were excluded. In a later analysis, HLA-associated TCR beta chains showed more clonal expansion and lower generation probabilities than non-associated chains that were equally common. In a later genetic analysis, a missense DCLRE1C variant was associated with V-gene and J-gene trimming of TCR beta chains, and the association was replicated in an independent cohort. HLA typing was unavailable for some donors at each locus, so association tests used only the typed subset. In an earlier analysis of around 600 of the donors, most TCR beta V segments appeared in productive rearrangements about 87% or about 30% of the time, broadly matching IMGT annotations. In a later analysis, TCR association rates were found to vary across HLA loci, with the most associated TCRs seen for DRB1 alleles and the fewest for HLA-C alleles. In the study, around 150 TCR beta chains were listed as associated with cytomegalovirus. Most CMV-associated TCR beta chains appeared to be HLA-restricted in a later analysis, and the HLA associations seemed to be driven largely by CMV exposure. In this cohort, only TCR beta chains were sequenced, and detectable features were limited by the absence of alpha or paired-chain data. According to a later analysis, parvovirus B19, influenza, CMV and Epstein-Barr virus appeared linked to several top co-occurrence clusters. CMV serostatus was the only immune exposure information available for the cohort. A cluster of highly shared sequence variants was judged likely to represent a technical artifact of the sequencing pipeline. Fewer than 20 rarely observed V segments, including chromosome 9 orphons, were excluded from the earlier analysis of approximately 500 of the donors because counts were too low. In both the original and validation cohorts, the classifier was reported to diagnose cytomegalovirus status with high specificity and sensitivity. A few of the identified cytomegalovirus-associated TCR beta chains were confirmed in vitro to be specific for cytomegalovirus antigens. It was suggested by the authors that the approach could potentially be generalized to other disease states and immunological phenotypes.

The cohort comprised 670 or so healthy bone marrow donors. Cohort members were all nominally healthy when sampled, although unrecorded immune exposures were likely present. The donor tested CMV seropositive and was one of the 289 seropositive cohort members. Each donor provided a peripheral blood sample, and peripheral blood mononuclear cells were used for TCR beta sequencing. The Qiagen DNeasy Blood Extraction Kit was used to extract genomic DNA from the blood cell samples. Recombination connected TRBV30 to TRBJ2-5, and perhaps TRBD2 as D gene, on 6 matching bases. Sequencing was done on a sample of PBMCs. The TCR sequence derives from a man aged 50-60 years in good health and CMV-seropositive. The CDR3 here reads CAHRWDSQETQYF. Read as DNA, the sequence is TGTGCCCACCGCTGGGACTCTCAAGAGACCCAGTACTTC. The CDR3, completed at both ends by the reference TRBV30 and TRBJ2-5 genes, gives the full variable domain SQTIHQWPATLVQPVGSPLSLECTVEGTSNPNLYWYRQAAGRGLQLLFYSVGIGQISSEVPQNLSASRPQDRQFILSSKKLLLSDSGFYLCAHRWDSQETQYFGPGTRLLVL.